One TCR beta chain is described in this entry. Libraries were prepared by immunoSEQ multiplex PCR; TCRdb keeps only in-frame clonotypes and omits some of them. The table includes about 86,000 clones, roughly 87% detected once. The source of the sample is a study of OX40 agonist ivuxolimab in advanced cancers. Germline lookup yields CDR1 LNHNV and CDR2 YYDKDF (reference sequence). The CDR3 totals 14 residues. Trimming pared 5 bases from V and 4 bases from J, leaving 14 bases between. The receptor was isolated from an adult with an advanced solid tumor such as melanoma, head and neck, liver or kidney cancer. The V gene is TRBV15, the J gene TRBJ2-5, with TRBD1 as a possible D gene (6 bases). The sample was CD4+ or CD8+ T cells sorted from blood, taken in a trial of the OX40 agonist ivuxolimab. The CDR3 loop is CATSLRGNLETQYF. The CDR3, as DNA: TGTGCCACCAGCCTTAGGGGGAACTTAGAGACCCAGTACTTC.